This T cell receptor (beta chain) was identified in a study of T cell responses to AZD1222 COVID-19 vaccine. At the level of the study: Researchers grouped second doses given at about 4 or about 12 weeks into one pool.

Clones were sequenced by immunoSEQ multiplex PCR, and TCRdb holds only the in-frame ones, with some missing. The sample lists about 150,000 clones, about 93% occurring once. Overall study findings and caveats: Increases in Spike-specific TCR breadth and depth were seen after two AZD1222 doses.

Germline CDR1 is SGHRS and CDR2 is YFSETQ. Trimming took 6 bases from V and 3 from J, leaving 16 bases between them. CDR3 size: 14 residues. For this clone: Its antigen is as yet unknown.

V is TRBV5-1 and J is TRBJ2-7; a weak D match, TRBD1 (5 bases). The TCR sequence derives from an adult in good health. The material sequenced was peripheral blood, taken on day 0 of AZD1222 vaccination. This CDR3 reads CASTLDSPDYEQYF. The CDR3 DNA follows: TGCGCCAGCACCCTTGACAGTCCAGACTACGAGCAGTACTTC.